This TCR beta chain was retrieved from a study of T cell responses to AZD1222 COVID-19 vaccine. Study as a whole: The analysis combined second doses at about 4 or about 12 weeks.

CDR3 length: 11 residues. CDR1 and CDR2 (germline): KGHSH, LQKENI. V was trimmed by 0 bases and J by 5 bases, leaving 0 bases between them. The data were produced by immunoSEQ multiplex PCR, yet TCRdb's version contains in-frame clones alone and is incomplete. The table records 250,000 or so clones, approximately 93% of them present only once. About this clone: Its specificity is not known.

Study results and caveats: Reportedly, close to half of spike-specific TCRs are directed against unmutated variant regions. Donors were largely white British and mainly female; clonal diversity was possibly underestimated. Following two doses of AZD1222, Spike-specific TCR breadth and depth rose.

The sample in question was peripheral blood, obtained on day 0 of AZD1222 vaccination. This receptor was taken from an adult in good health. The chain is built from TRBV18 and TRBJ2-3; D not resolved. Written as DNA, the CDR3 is TGTGCCAGCTCACCACCAGATACGCAGTATTTT. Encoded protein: CASSPPDTQYF.